The 9 T cell receptor beta chains in this list originate from one sample, sequenced in a study of blood T cell repertoires in COVID-19. TCRdb's copy holds only in-frame clones and misses some; the assay was immunoSEQ multiplex PCR. The sample includes more than 150,000 clones, about nine tenths of them seen just once. The sample comprised PBMCs or T cells enriched from blood (not recorded which). Every receptor here comes from a woman aged 30 to 39 who had recovered from COVID-19.

The chain recombines TRBV12-3 or TRBV12-4 with TRBJ2-1; weak D call: TRBD2 (6 bases). The CDR3 covers 13 residues. V lost 6 bases, J lost 8 bases, and 14 bases lay in between. CDR3 in DNA: TGTGCCAGCAGCGGAACTAGCAACGATGAGCAGTTCTTC. Translation: CASSGTSNDEQFF.

V usage is TRBV27 and J usage is TRBJ2-2, with 10 bases that match TRBD1. Per the germline V gene, CDR1 is MNHEY and CDR2 is SMNVEV (reference sequence). Losses at the gene ends were 5 bases for V and 3 bases for J; bases not matched to a gene: 6. The CDR3 length is 16 residues. This CDR3 is CASSPRDRGYTGELFF. CDR3 DNA: TGTGCCAGCAGTCCCCGGGACAGGGGCTACACCGGGGAGCTGTTTTTT.

This clone was seen only once. The chain carries TRBV5-1 and TRBJ1-2; 12 positions match TRBD1. The germline V gene has CDR1 SGHRS and CDR2 YFSETQ. Unmatched junction bases numbered 9, after V lost 4 bases and J lost 2 bases. CDR3 length equals 17 residues. As DNA, the CDR3 is TGCGCCAGCAGCCCGGATCCCGGGACAGGGGGCAACTATGGCTACACCTTC. It yields the protein CASSPDPGTGGNYGYTF.

The CDR3 nucleotides are TGTGCCAGCAGCTTAGGCAGGGAGGCTGGCTACACCTTC. Its translation is CASSLGREAGYTF. The J gene is TRBJ1-2, the V gene TRBV13; a weak D match, TRBD1 (5 bases). This CDR3 contains 13 residues. The germline gives CDR1 PRHDT, CDR2 FYEKMQ (reference sequence). Trimming stripped 0 bases from V and 7 bases from J, with 9 bases between.

This rearrangement joins TRBV5-6 to TRBJ1-5; D remains unclear. CDR3 length equals 15 residues. Deletions cut 2 bases from V and 0 bases from J, with 9 bases between. The V gene's germline CDR1 is SGHDT and CDR2 YYEEEE. CDR3 sequence (DNA): TGTGCCAGCAGCTTTGGAGTGAATAGCAATCAGCCCCAGCATTTT. This gives the protein CASSFGVNSNQPQHF.

V is TRBV5-1 and J is TRBJ1-1; TRBD1 might be the D (6 bases). The germline V gene encodes CDR1 SGHRS and CDR2 YFSETQ. V was shortened by 2 bases and J by 4 bases, with 18 bases between the two germline ends. The CDR3 runs 16 residues. In nucleotides, the CDR3 is TGCGCCAGCAGCTTTTCCGCGGGGGGCGCGGGCACTGAAGCTTTCTTT. As protein: CASSFSAGGAGTEAFF.

This chain connects TRBV24-1 to TRBJ2-4, with unresolved D. Per the germline V gene, CDR1 is KGHDR and CDR2 is SFDVKD. The CDR3 totals 13 residues. V was shortened by 5 bases and J by 0 bases, with 4 bases between the two germline ends. Here the CDR3 DNA reads TGTGCCACCAGTGCGGGAGCCAAAAACATTCAGTACTTC. This sequence encodes CATSAGAKNIQYF.

The chain couples TRBV7-9 to TRBJ1-1, with TRBD1 matching over 8 bases. Germline lookup yields CDR1 SEHNR and CDR2 FQNEAQ (reference sequence). The CDR3 extends over 17 amino acids. V trimming: 3 bases; J trimming: 0 bases; junction bases outside the gene matches: 9. CDR3 region: CASSFPWTGPLNTEAFF. The DNA for the CDR3 is TGTGCCAGCAGCTTTCCTTGGACAGGGCCCCTGAACACTGAAGCTTTCTTT.

The chain joins TRBV5-6 to TRBJ2-2, with D unresolved. Germline V gene lookup returns CDR1 SGHDT and CDR2 YYEEEE. Trimming cost V 5 bases and J 0 bases, with 8 bases left between them. CDR3 length: 14 residues. CDR3 in amino acids: CASSWATNTGELFF. The CDR3 DNA reads TGTGCCAGCAGTTGGGCCACGAACACCGGGGAGCTGTTTTTT.